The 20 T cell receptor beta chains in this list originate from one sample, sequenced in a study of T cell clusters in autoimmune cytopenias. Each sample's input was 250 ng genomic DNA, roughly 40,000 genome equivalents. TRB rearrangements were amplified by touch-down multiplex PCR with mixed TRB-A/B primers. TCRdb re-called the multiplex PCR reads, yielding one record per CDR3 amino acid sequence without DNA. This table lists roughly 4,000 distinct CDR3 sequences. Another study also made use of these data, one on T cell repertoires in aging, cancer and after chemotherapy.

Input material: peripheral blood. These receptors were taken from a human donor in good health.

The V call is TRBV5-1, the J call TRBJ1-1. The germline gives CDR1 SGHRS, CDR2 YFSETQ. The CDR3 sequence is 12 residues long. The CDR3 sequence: CASSSGVTEAFF.

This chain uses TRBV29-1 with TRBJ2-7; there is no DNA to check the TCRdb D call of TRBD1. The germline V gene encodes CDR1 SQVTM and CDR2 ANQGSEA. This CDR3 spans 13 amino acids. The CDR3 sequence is CSGGAGGTGEQYF.

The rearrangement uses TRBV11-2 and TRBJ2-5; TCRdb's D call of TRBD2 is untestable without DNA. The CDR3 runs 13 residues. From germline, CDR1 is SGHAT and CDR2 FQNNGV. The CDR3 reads CASSLSPGETQYF. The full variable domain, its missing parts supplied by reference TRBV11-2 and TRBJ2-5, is EAGVAQSPRYKIIEKRQSVAFWCNPISGHATLYWYQQILGQGPKLLIQFQNNGVVDDSQLPKDRFSAERLKGVDSTLKIQPAKLEDSAVYLCASSLSPGETQYFGPGTRLLVL.

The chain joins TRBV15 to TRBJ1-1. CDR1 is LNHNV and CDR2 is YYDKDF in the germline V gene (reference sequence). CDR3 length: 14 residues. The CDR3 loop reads CATSRERIGSEAFF. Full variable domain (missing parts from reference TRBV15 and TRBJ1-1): DAMVIQNPRYQVTQFGKPVTLSCSQTLNHNVMYWYQQKSSQAPKLLFHYYDKDFNNEADTPDNFQSRRPNTSFCFLDIRSPGLGDTAMYLCATSRERIGSEAFFGQGTRLTVV.

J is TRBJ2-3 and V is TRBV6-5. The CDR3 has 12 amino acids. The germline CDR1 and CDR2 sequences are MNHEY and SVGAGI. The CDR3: CASSSRTDTQYF.

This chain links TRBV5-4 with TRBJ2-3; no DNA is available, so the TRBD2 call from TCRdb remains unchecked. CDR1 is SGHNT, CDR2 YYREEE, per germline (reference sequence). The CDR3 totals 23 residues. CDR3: CASSPRGGGLAGGLNHRTDTQYF.

The CDR3 loop is CASADDYNSPLHF. This chain connects TRBV2 to TRBJ1-6. CDR3 size: 13 residues. The germline V gene encodes CDR1 SNHLY and CDR2 FYNNEI. Variable domain in full (rest from reference TRBV2 and TRBJ1-6): EPEVTQTPSHQVTQMGQEVILRCVPISNHLYFYWYRQILGQKVEFLVSFYNNEISEKSEIFDDQFSVERPDGSNFTLKIRSTKLEDSAMYFCASADDYNSPLHFGNGTRLTVT.

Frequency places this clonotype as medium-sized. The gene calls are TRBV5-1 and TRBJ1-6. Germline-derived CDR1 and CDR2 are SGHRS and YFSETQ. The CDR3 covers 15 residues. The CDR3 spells CASSLEAIGNSPLHF. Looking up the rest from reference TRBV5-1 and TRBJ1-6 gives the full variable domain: KAGVTQTPRYLIKTRGQQVTLSCSPISGHRSVSWYQQTPGQGLQFLFEYFSETQRNKGNFPGRFSGRQFSNSRSEMNVSTLELGDSALYLCASSLEAIGNSPLHFGNGTRLTVT.

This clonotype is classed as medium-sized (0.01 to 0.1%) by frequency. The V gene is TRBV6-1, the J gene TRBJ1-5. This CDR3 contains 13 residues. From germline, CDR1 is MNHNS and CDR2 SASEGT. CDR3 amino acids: CASTQARDQPQHF.

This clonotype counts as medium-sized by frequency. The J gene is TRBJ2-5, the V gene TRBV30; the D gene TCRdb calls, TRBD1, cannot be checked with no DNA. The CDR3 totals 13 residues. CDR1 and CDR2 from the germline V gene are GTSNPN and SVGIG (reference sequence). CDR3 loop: CAWSGRGLETQYF.

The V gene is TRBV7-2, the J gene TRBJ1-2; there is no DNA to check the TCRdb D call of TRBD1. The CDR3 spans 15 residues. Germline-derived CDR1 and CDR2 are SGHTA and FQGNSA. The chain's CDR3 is CASSIGTPINYGYTF.

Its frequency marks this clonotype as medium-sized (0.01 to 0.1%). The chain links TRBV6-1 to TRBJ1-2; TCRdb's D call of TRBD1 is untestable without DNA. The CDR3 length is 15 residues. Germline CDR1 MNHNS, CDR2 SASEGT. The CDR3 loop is CASSAADRGPYGYTF.

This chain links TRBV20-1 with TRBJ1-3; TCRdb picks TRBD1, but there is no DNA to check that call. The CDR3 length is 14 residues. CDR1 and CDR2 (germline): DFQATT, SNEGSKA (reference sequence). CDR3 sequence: CSAGVGGSGNTIYF.

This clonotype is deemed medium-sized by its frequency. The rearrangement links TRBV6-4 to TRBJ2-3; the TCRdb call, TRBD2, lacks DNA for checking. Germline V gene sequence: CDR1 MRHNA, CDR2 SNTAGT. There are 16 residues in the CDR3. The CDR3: CASSDSSGGGSDTQYF.

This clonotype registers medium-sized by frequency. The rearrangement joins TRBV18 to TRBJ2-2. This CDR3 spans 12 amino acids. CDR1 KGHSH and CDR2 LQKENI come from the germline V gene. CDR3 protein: CASSSEPGELFF.

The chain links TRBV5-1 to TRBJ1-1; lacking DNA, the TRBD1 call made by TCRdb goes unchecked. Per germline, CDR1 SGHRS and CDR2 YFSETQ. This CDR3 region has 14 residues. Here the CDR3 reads CASRSRRGNTEAFF.

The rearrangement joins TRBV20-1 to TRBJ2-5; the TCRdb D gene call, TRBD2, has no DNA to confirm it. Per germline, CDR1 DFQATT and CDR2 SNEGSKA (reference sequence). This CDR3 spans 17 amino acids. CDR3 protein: CSARIGLAGVKGETQYF.

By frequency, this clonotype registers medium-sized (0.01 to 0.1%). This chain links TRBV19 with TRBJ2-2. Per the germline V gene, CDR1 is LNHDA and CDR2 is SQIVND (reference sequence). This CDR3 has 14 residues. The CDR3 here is CASRPRANTGELFF.

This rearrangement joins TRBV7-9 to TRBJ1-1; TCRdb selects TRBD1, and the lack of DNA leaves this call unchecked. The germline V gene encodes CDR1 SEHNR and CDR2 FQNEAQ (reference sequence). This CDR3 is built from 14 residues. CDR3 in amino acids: CASSSTGDAAEAFF.

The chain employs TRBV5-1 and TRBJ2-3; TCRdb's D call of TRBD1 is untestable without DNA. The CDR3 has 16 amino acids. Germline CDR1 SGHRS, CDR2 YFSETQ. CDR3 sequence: CASSLGSASSTDTQYF.